One and the same sample provided the 10 T cell receptor beta chains below, sequenced in a study of STAT3 mutations in large granular lymphocyte leukemia. Overall study results and limits: Every T-cell large granular lymphocyte leukemia patient had at least one immunodominant TCR beta clonotype.

For these receptors, no antigen is known. Libraries were prepared by immunoSEQ multiplex PCR; TCRdb keeps only in-frame clonotypes and omits some of them. Among under 9,500 clones listed, 91% were seen once. Specimen: peripheral blood mononuclear cells. The receptors here all came from a man aged 45-60 years with T-cell large granular lymphocyte leukemia. Some clones in this sample may be carry-over from other donors' samples.

The chain joins TRBV28 to TRBJ1-5; D is unclear. CDR1 and CDR2 from the germline V gene are MDHEN and SYDVKM. CDR3 length: 13 residues. Trimming pared 5 bases from V and 4 bases from J, leaving 9 bases between. CDR3 in amino acids: CASSRTGNQPQHF. CDR3 coding DNA: TGTGCCAGCAGTCGGACGGGGAATCAGCCCCAGCATTTT. The full variable domain, its missing parts supplied by reference TRBV28 and TRBJ1-5, is DVKVTQSSRYLVKRTGEKVFLECVQDMDHENMFWYRQDPGLGLRLIYFSYDVKMKEKGDIPEGYSVSREKKERFSLILESASTNQTSMYLCASSRTGNQPQHFGDGTRLSIL.

The rearrangement joins TRBV28 to TRBJ2-1, with a tentative D call TRBD2 (5 bases). The V end lost 6 bases, the J end lost 4 bases, and 13 bases lay between the germline ends. CDR1 is MDHEN, CDR2 SYDVKM, per germline. The CDR3 covers 14 residues. The CDR3 is CASRGAANYNEQFF. DNA for the CDR3: TGTGCCAGCAGGGGAGCGGCTAATTACAATGAGCAGTTCTTC.

The chain combines TRBV6-5 with TRBJ1-2; the match to TRBD1 covers 8 bases. Germline V gene lookup returns CDR1 MNHEY and CDR2 SVGAGI. The CDR3 sequence is 15 residues long. Trimming at V came to 6 bases and at J to 6 bases, leaving 12 bases not matched to a gene. CDR3 sequence: CASSLDRAPRDGYTF. CDR3 DNA sequence: TGTGCCAGCAGCTTGGACAGGGCCCCTAGGGATGGCTACACCTTC.

V is TRBV19 and J is TRBJ2-5, with 10 bases fitting TRBD2. The length of the CDR3 is 15 residues. Germline values: CDR1 LNHDA, CDR2 SQIVND (reference sequence). Germline trimming cut 7 bases from V and 4 bases from J; bases unmatched to any gene: 9. CDR3 amino acids: CASKSGRASGETQYF. CDR3 nucleotide sequence: TGTGCCAGTAAGAGCGGGAGGGCCTCCGGAGAGACCCAGTACTTC.

V usage is TRBV29-1 and J usage is TRBJ2-1; D possibly matches TRBD1 or TRBD2 (5 bases each). Between the trimmed V and J ends, which lost 8 bases and 8 bases, there was a span of 13 bases. The CDR3 spans 11 residues. CDR1 is SQVTM, CDR2 ANQGSEA, per germline. The CDR3 region is CSFWDLHEQFF. DNA of the CDR3: TGCAGCTTTTGGGACCTCCATGAGCAGTTCTTC.

The chain uses TRBV20-1 and TRBJ1-1, with D uncertain. V was cut by 6 bases and J by 6 bases, with 11 bases left in between. Per the germline V gene, CDR1 is DFQATT and CDR2 is SNEGSKA (reference sequence). CDR3 length: 11 residues. CDR3 sequence (DNA): TGCAGTGCGTCAAACCTACCTGAAGCTTTCTTT. Protein: CSASNLPEAFF.

This chain links TRBV12-5 with TRBJ2-7; 10 positions match TRBD2. The CDR3 has 15 amino acids. The J segment lost 3 bases and the V segment lost 1 base, leaving 3 bases of the junction unmatched. Germline values: CDR1 LGHNT, CDR2 FRNRAP. CDR3 loop: CASGLGTSGIYEQYF. CDR3 DNA: TGTGCTAGTGGTTTGGGGACTAGCGGAATCTACGAGCAGTACTTC.

This CDR3 is CASSGRTQGETQYF. CDR3 in DNA: TGCGCCAGCAGCGGCAGGACCCAGGGGGAGACGCAGTATTTT. The chain employs TRBV5-1 and TRBJ2-3, with 7 bases identical to TRBD1. The CDR3 is made up of 14 amino acids. Germline assignment: CDR1 SGHRS and CDR2 YFSETQ. After removal of 4 bases from V and 9 bases from J, the junction contained 11 bases not matched to a gene.

The chain recombines TRBV5-1 with TRBJ1-5, with TRBD1 identical over 12 bases. The trim removed 4 bases at V and 1 base at J, leaving 6 bases unmatched. Germline V gene lookup returns CDR1 SGHRS and CDR2 YFSETQ. CDR3 length equals 17 residues. The CDR3 DNA follows: TGCGCCAGCAGCCCGGGACAGGGGGCGCAGAGCAATCAGCCCCAGCATTTT. It is translated as CASSPGQGAQSNQPQHF.

The V and J genes are TRBV20-1 and TRBJ1-2, with no clear D. V lost 3 bases and J lost 4, with 6 bases in between. Germline values: CDR1 DFQATT, CDR2 SNEGSKA (reference sequence). The CDR3 is made up of 11 amino acids. The CDR3 loop is CSASPGYGYTF. The CDR3 DNA follows: TGCAGTGCTAGTCCCGGCTATGGCTACACCTTC.